One sample yielded the 21 T cell receptor beta chains listed below, sequenced in a study of T-cell memory formation after mild COVID-19. TCRdb reprocessed the 5' RACE reads via MiXCR and lists one record per CDR3 protein. Here the sample spans some 350,000 distinct CDR3 sequences, over 10% being singletons. The sequencing input was PBMCs or a T cell subset sorted from them (not recorded which). The receptors shown here come from a man aged 18-30 years who had mild COVID-19 (a few samples of this study predate the infection). Cell type and time point are not known.

This clonotype was observed at least ten times. The chain combines TRBV12-3 or TRBV12-4 with TRBJ1-2; D is perhaps TRBD1 (5 bases). Deletions cut 6 bases from V and 8 bases from J, with 16 bases between. The CDR3 has 13 residues. CDR3 region: CASRFQGSGGYTF. The CDR3 DNA is TGTGCCAGCAGATTCCAGGGCAGTGGGGGCTACACCTTC.

This sequence joins TRBV15 and TRBJ1-3; TRBD1 is a possible D gene (5 bases). The germline V and J ends were trimmed by 0 bases and 0 bases, with 6 bases remaining between them. Germline CDR1 reads LNHNV; CDR2 reads YYDKDF (reference sequence). This CDR3 is built from 15 residues. In nucleotides, the CDR3 is TGTGCCACCAGCAGAGATAGGGGCTCTGGAAACACCATATATTTT. Its protein product is CATSRDRGSGNTIYF.

This clonotype occurred many times. This CDR3 is CASSSRTGGTGELFF. DNA for the CDR3: TGTGCCAGCAGCTCACGGACAGGGGGCACCGGGGAGCTGTTTTTT. The rearrangement links TRBV6-2 or TRBV6-3 to TRBJ2-2; 10 bases map to TRBD1. The junction had 5 bases not matched to a gene; V was cut back by 6 bases and J by 4 bases. CDR3 length equals 15 residues. Looked up from germline, CDR1 is MNHEY and CDR2 is SVGEGT.

This clonotype was seen many times. This sequence joins TRBV20-1 and TRBJ2-3; tentative D call: TRBD2 (6 bases). The CDR3 covers 16 residues. The V end lost 0 bases, the J end lost 3 bases, and 16 bases lay between the germline ends. Germline CDR1 DFQATT, CDR2 SNEGSKA (reference sequence). CDR3 bases: TGCAGTGCTAGAGATACGCGGGGAACTGAGACAGATACGCAGTATTTT. This encodes CSARDTRGTETDTQYF.

The CDR3 DNA is TGCAGCGTTGAAGTTATAGATGACTACGAGCAGTACTTC. This sequence encodes CSVEVIDDYEQYF. The chain recombines TRBV29-1 with TRBJ2-7, with D unclear. V lost 1 base and J lost 3, with 10 bases in between. This CDR3 is 13 amino acids long. Germline CDR1 SQVTM, CDR2 ANQGSEA.

This chain connects TRBV4-3 to TRBJ2-2; no definite D call. V was pared by 0 bases and J by 10 bases, with 15 bases between. Per the germline V gene, CDR1 is LGHNA and CDR2 is YSLEER. The CDR3 has 15 amino acids. In nucleotides, the CDR3 is TGCGCCAGCAGCCAAGAGCCAAACTACTCAACGGAGCTGTTTTTT. This translates into CASSQEPNYSTELFF.

This chain connects TRBV28 to TRBJ2-7; 11 bases map to TRBD2. Germline V CDR1 and CDR2: MDHEN, SYDVKM. Trimming cost V 6 bases and J 0 bases; bases outside gene matches: 4. This CDR3 is built from 15 residues. The CDR3: CASRPGLAVSYEQYV. Written as DNA, the CDR3 is TGTGCCAGCAGGCCGGGACTAGCGGTCTCCTACGAGCAGTACGTC.

This clonotype was detected ten times or more. The CDR3 loop is CASSQVAGRAFF. DNA of the CDR3: TGCGCCAGCAGCCAAGTGGCAGGGAGGGCTTTCTTT. The chain combines TRBV4-1 with TRBJ1-1; a possible D gene is TRBD1 (5 bases). This CDR3 has 12 residues. The germline CDR1 and CDR2 sequences are MGHRA and YSYEKL. V shed 1 base and J shed 11 bases, with 11 bases lying between them.

The rearrangement uses TRBV6-1 and TRBJ1-6; TRBD1 might be the D (6 bases). V lost 3 bases and J 10 bases, leaving 13 bases between the germline ends. The CDR3 runs 14 residues. Germline CDR1 is MNHNS and CDR2 is SASEGT. The CDR3 protein is CASSDERGTSPLHF. CDR3 sequence (DNA): TGTGCCAGCAGTGACGAAAGGGGGACCTCACCCCTCCACTTT.

This clonotype has just a few counts. V is TRBV18 and J is TRBJ1-3; 7 bases match TRBD1. The V and J ends lost 3 bases and 0 bases, in that order; junction bases with no gene match: 17. The CDR3 contains 20 residues. Per germline, CDR1 KGHSH and CDR2 LQKENI. CDR3 DNA sequence: TGTGCCAGCTCACCCTGGGTGGGACAGCCTTCGTCTCCCTCTGGAAACACCATATATTTT. Its translation is CASSPWVGQPSSPSGNTIYF.

This sequence joins TRBV5-1 and TRBJ2-3, with 9 bases aligning to TRBD1. The CDR3 has 14 residues. Germline CDR1 reads SGHRS; CDR2 reads YFSETQ. V shed 4 bases and J 4 bases; nucleotides not matched to a gene: 4. DNA of the CDR3: TGCGCCAGCAGCAAAGGGGACAGGGCAGATACGCAGTATTTT. It is translated as CASSKGDRADTQYF.

This clonotype was detected many times. The genes are TRBV7-8 and TRBJ1-1; D uncertain. The CDR3 runs to 12 residues. In germline, CDR1 is SGHVS, CDR2 FQNEAQ. Trimming cost V 5 bases and J 6 bases, with 10 bases left between them. CDR3 bases: TGTGCCAGCAGCGCAAGGCGCGCTGAAGCTTTCTTT. This codes for CASSARRAEAFF.

The chain joins TRBV3-2 to TRBJ2-4; no DNA check was done on the table's D call, TRBD1. TRBV3-2 is a pseudogene segment. CDR3 size: 15 residues. CDR3 amino acids: CASSPPPLAKNIQYF. The CDR3 DNA is TGTGCCAGCAGCCCGCCCCCACTAGCCAAAAACATTCAGTACTTC.

This clonotype was seen more than once but under ten times. The genes are TRBV6-5 and TRBJ1-6, with TRBD1 identical over 10 bases. CDR1 is MNHEY and CDR2 is SVGAGI in the germline V gene. The CDR3 runs to 18 residues. The V segment lost 0 bases and the J segment 9 bases; nucleotides outside the gene matches: 11. CDR3 region: CASSYSGQGQYVGSPLHF. CDR3 bases: TGTGCCAGCAGTTACTCGGGACAGGGGCAGTATGTAGGTTCACCCCTCCACTTT.

The chain couples TRBV11-2 to TRBJ2-5; D remains ambiguous. The V end was cut by 3 bases, the J end by 5 bases, with 13 bases between. The CDR3 is 14 residues long. Germline V lookup: CDR1 SGHAT, CDR2 FQNNGV. The CDR3 nucleotides are TGTGCCAGCAGCTTCGGCCGCGATCGGGAGACCCAGTACTTC. Amino acids: CASSFGRDRETQYF.

This clonotype was found a few times. The chain uses TRBV5-1 and TRBJ1-4; TRBD1 aligns across 7 bases. The germline V gene encodes CDR1 SGHRS and CDR2 YFSETQ. The junction had 5 bases not matched to a gene; V was cut back by 4 bases and J by 8 bases. The CDR3 totals 13 residues. CDR3 sequence: CASSRDSGEKLFF. DNA for the CDR3: TGCGCCAGCAGCCGGGACAGCGGAGAAAAACTGTTTTTT.

The chain uses TRBV4-3 and TRBJ2-4; D gene uncertain. Trimming cost V 1 base and J 9 bases, with 13 bases left between them. Germline V gene lookup returns CDR1 LGHNA and CDR2 YSLEER. The CDR3 has 14 amino acids. DNA for the CDR3: TGCGCCAGCAGCCAAGGGGTGGGTCCGAGCATTCAGTACTTC. The encoded protein is CASSQGVGPSIQYF.

The chain has TRBV28 and TRBJ1-3; TRBD1 might be the D (5 bases). The CDR3 is 14 residues long. Trimming pared 2 bases from V and 10 bases from J, leaving 15 bases between. Germline V lookup: CDR1 MDHEN, CDR2 SYDVKM. Here the CDR3 DNA reads TGTGCCAGCAGTTTAAGGGCCTGGAGGGGAACCATATATTTT. This translates into CASSLRAWRGTIYF.

In this sample, this clonotype turned up a few times. V is TRBV10-3 and J is TRBJ2-7, with D possibly being TRBD1 (6 bases). V dropped 7 bases and J dropped 2 bases, with 12 bases sitting between them. Germline loops: CDR1 ENHRY, CDR2 SYGVKD. The CDR3 runs 13 residues. The CDR3 DNA follows: TGTGCCATCAAGGGGCAGGGGACCTACGAGCAGTACGTC. Translating gives CAIKGQGTYEQYV.

The chain links TRBV12-3 or TRBV12-4 to TRBJ1-3; the D gene is possibly TRBD1 (5 bases). The V gene lost 6 bases and the J gene lost 0 bases, with 12 bases spanning the gap. This CDR3 comprises 15 residues. The CDR3 DNA is TGTGCCAGCAGCTTGGACACCAGCTCTGGAAACACCATATATTTT. It yields the protein CASSLDTSSGNTIYF.

The chain combines TRBV9 with TRBJ2-3; D is possibly TRBD1 (5 bases). V dropped 1 base and J dropped 2 bases, with 11 bases sitting between them. The CDR3 is 15 residues long. Germline loops: CDR1 SGDLS, CDR2 YYNGEE. The CDR3 bases are TGTGCCAGCAGCGTACAGGGCATTACCACAGATACGCAGTATTTT. It encodes CASSVQGITTDTQYF.